This T cell receptor (beta chain) was documented in a study of T cells in Graves' hyperthyroidism and ophthalmopathy. TCR beta CDR3 regions were amplified from RNA. HTBI primers were employed in a first-round RT-PCR of the TCR CDR3. TCRdb itself ran the multiplex PCR reads through MiXCR, one entry per CDR3 protein. The sample includes approximately 700,000 distinct CDR3 sequences, about 45% of them seen just once. This clonotype was seen a handful of times. Germline V CDR1 and CDR2: MNHNS, SASEGT. Trimming left V 8 bases short and J 8 bases short, with 10 bases between. CDR3 length: 11 residues. Material for sequencing was peripheral blood or thyroid tissue (not recorded which). This clonotype was sampled from an adult man with Graves' disease, either hyperthyroidism or ophthalmopathy (not recorded which). The chain joins TRBV6-1 to TRBJ1-3; D is undetermined. In DNA, the CDR3 is TGTGCCAGCTTCGAGGGTTACACCATATATTTT. As protein: CASFEGYTIYF.